These T cell receptor beta chains were read from a single sample in a study of blood T cell repertoires in COVID-19. This table comes from immunoSEQ multiplex PCR, and its TCRdb copy is limited to in-frame clones, with some not included. The data show roughly 230,000 clones, 83% seen once. The source material was peripheral blood. Receptor source: a human donor in a cohort sampled during active COVID-19. The CDR3 runs from the conserved cysteine through the conserved F or W. A D gene is named only where the DNA matches it firmly. Where a row states a size, it is once, few, many or the class of an expanded clone; other rows omit it.

d_call j_call v_call clone_size cdr3_nt cdr3_aa
NA TRBJ2-2 TRBV29-1 NA TGCAGCGTTAAGGACTTGACCGGGGAGCTGTTTTTT CSVKDLTGELFF
TRBD1 TRBJ1-1 TRBV6-2/TRBV6-3 few TGTGCCAGCAGCAGGGACAGGGATAACACTGAAGCTTTCTTT CASSRDRDNTEAFF
TRBD2 TRBJ2-1 TRBV6-1 NA TGTGCCAGCAGAGAAGGGACTAGCGGGAGTCGGTACAATGAGCAGTTCTTC CASREGTSGSRYNEQFF
NA TRBJ2-5 TRBV5-6 NA TGTGCCAGCAGCCAAATTACAGGGAGTCAAGAGACCCAGTACTTC CASSQITGSQETQYF
NA TRBJ2-5 TRBV19 NA TGTGCCAGTAGTATGGGGCAGGGACAAGAGACCCAGTACTTC CASSMGQGQETQYF
TRBD1 TRBJ1-2 TRBV28 NA TGTGCCAGCAGTTTGGGACAGGGGACCTATGGCTACACCTTC CASSLGQGTYGYTF
NA TRBJ2-5 TRBV5-4 NA TGTGCCAGCGGCGCGAGGCGGGAAGGAGAGACCCAGTACTTC CASGARREGETQYF
TRBD1 TRBJ1-1 TRBV5-1 many TGCGCCAGCAAGCTTGGTAGACAGGGAACCACTGAAGCTTTCTTT CASKLGRQGTTEAFF
TRBD1 TRBJ1-1 TRBV6-5 NA TGTGCCAGCAGTATCTGGACAGGGGGCATTGAAGCTTTCTTT CASSIWTGGIEAFF
TRBD1 TRBJ1-1 TRBV19 NA TGTGCCAGTAGTATGGGGACAGGGATACGCACTGAAGCTTTCTTT CASSMGTGIRTEAFF
NA TRBJ1-2 TRBV2 NA TGTGCCAGCAGCTGGACAGCCTCATTGGGCTACACCTTC CASSWTASLGYTF
TRBD1 TRBJ2-3 TRBV29-1 NA TGCAGCGCCGTGGGACAGAGTGGGGCAGATACGCAGTATTTT CSAVGQSGADTQYF
NA TRBJ1-5 TRBV15 NA TGTGCCACCAGCAGGGCGGGCAATCAGCCCCAGCATTTT CATSRAGNQPQHF
TRBD1 TRBJ1-5 TRBV10-2 NA TGCGCCAGCAGAACCGGGACAGGGAGTCAGCCCCAGCATTTT CASRTGTGSQPQHF
TRBD1 TRBJ2-7 TRBV5-5 NA TGTGCCAGCAGCTTGGTACAGGGGGGTTCCTACGAGCAGTACTTC CASSLVQGGSYEQYF
NA TRBJ2-7 TRBV28 NA TGTGCCAGCAGTCGTCTCGGACTCTCCTACGAGCAGTACTTC CASSRLGLSYEQYF
NA TRBJ2-7 TRBV5-1 NA TGCGCCAGCAGCCTCGTCCCCTACGAGCAGTACTTC CASSLVPYEQYF
NA TRBJ1-4 TRBV5-1 once TGCGCCAGCAGCGGCCCGGGACTCGGGAACGAAAAACTGTTTTTT CASSGPGLGNEKLFF
TRBD1 TRBJ1-2 TRBV10-3 NA TGTGCCATCAGGCCCACAGGGGAAAGCTATGGCTACACCTTC CAIRPTGESYGYTF
NA TRBJ2-1 TRBV14 NA TGTGCCAGCAGCCAAGTAGGCAGGAAAGACAATGAGCAGTTCTTC CASSQVGRKDNEQFF
TRBD2 TRBJ2-1 TRBV29-1 NA TGCAGCGTTGAAAGACTAGCGGGGGTCAATGAGCAGTTCTTC CSVERLAGVNEQFF
NA TRBJ2-7 TRBV6-5 NA TGTGCCAGCAGTTACAGAGATCGGGGGGCCCAAGTGGAGCAGTACTTC CASSYRDRGAQVEQYF
TRBD2 TRBJ2-4 TRBV27 NA TGTGCCAGCAGTTCAAGGACTAGCGTGAGCCCCAAAAACATTCAGTACTTC CASSSRTSVSPKNIQYF
TRBD1 TRBJ1-5 TRBV15 NA TGTGCCACCAGCAATCCAGGGGGCTTCGGTCAGCCCCAGCATTTT CATSNPGGFGQPQHF
NA TRBJ1-2 TRBV18 NA TGTGCCAGCTCACCGCCGAGCGGAAACTATGGCTACACCTTC CASSPPSGNYGYTF
TRBD1 TRBJ1-3 TRBV6-6 NA TGTGCCAGCACTATACAGGGGGCTGGAAACACCATATATTTT CASTIQGAGNTIYF
NA TRBJ2-7 TRBV6-5 NA TGTGCCAGCAGATCAGGCACCCCGGAGGGCGAGCAGTACTTC CASRSGTPEGEQYF
NA TRBJ1-6 TRBV6-5 NA TGTGCCAGCCGACAAGATCCCTCCTATAATTCACCCCTCCACTTT CASRQDPSYNSPLHF
TRBD1 TRBJ2-7 TRBV7-9 NA TGTGCCAGCAGCACGGACAGGGGAAGACCCTCCTACGAGCAGTACTTC CASSTDRGRPSYEQYF
NA TRBJ1-2 TRBV28 NA TGTGCCAGCAGTTTAGAGGTGGTTGGCTACACCTTC CASSLEVVGYTF
NA TRBJ2-1 TRBV5-1 NA TGCGCCAGCAGCTTGGACGGACTCAACAATGAGCAGTTCTTC CASSLDGLNNEQFF
NA TRBJ1-1 TRBV18 NA TGTGCCAGCTCACCGGCCCAGGGGAACACTGAAGCTTTCTTT CASSPAQGNTEAFF
NA TRBJ2-3 TRBV2 NA TGTGCCAGCTCGAGTAAGCTCACAGATACGCAGTATTTT CASSSKLTDTQYF
NA TRBJ2-7 TRBV7-2 NA TGTGCCAGCAGCTTGGAGGAGATCTACGAGCAGTACTTC CASSLEEIYEQYF
TRBD2 TRBJ2-3 TRBV6-2/TRBV6-3 NA TGTGCCAGCAGTCGCACCCTAGCGGGTTCCACAGATACGCAGTATTTT CASSRTLAGSTDTQYF
NA TRBJ2-1 TRBV4-1 NA TGCGCCAGCAGCCAACCTATAAGGGGCGCAGGCTACAATGAGCAGTTCTTC CASSQPIRGAGYNEQFF
NA TRBJ2-5 TRBV5-1 NA TGCGCCAGCAGCTTGAGGAGCATCCCGGAGACCCAGTACTTC CASSLRSIPETQYF
TRBD1 TRBJ1-2 TRBV9 NA TGTGCCAGCAGCGTAGAGGTGAGGACAGGGGCTAGTGGCTACACCTTC CASSVEVRTGASGYTF
NA TRBJ2-1 TRBV6-5 NA TGTGCCAGCAGTCCGGGAAGAGGGTACAATGAGCAGTTCTTC CASSPGRGYNEQFF
TRBD1 TRBJ1-3 TRBV24-1 once TGTGCCACCAGTGAGGGACAGACGGGGAACTCTGGAAACACCATATATTTT CATSEGQTGNSGNTIYF
TRBD1 TRBJ2-7 TRBV24-1 NA TGTGCCACCAGTGATGCGACAGGGGGCGGGCGCGACGAGCAGTACTTC CATSDATGGGRDEQYF
NA TRBJ2-1 TRBV27 NA TGTGCCAGCAGTTTATTGAAGCTAAAAGGGGGCTACAATGAGCAGTTCTTC CASSLLKLKGGYNEQFF
NA TRBJ1-1 TRBV5-1 NA TGCGCCAGCAGCCCTACCGTAGACAGGACCGTGGGCGAATTT CASSPTVDRTVGEF
NA TRBJ2-1 TRBV3-1/TRBV3-2 NA TGTGCCAGCAGCCCCCACCACGGGGACAATGAGCAGTTCTTC CASSPHHGDNEQFF
TRBD2 TRBJ2-2 TRBV5-1 NA TGCGCCAGCAGCTCCGGGACTAGCGGGGCCGGGGAGCTGTTTTTT CASSSGTSGAGELFF
TRBD1 TRBJ2-7 TRBV20-1 NA TGCAGTGCTAGTTCTGGGGACAGGTCCTACGAGCAGTACTTC CSASSGDRSYEQYF